Listed below are T cell receptor beta chains from one sample, sequenced in a study of cytomegalovirus exposure and HLA in healthy donors. The assay was immunoSEQ multiplex PCR, and TCRdb's table has in-frame clones only and misses some. The sample includes around 110,000 clones, 55% to 65% of them seen just once. Sequenced sample: PBMCs. Receptors were obtained from a woman between 25 and 40 years old in good health and CMV-seronegative. The CDR3 runs from the conserved cysteine through the conserved F or W. The D gene is left open where the match is weak. A clone size is listed for some rows: how often the clone was seen (once, few, many), or a class if it is expanded.

abundance	d_gene	v_gene	j_gene	CDR3nt	CDR3aa
NA	TRBD1	TRBV7-2	TRBJ1-6	TGTGCCAGCAGCCCCCGACAGGGGTCCTTTTCACCCCTCCACTTT	CASSPRQGSFSPLHF
NA	NA	TRBV7-9	TRBJ1-2	TGTGCCAGCAGCTTAGGCGGCAGGGGATACGGCTACACCTTC	CASSLGGRGYGYTF
NA	TRBD2	TRBV27	TRBJ2-3	TGTGCCAGCAGGCTAGCGGGACACACAGATACGCAGTATTTT	CASRLAGHTDTQYF
NA	NA	TRBV7-2	TRBJ2-5	TGTGCCAGCAGCTTCTTTCTTAAAAGTACACAAGAGACCCAGTACTTC	CASSFFLKSTQETQYF
NA	NA	TRBV7-9	TRBJ2-1	TGTGCCAGCAGCTTACCGTCTTCTCGGGAGCAGTTCTTC	CASSLPSSREQFF
few	TRBD2	TRBV9	TRBJ2-3	TGTGCCAGCAGCGTAGGAGTAGCGGGAGTATCAGATACGCAGTATTTT	CASSVGVAGVSDTQYF
NA	TRBD2	TRBV10-2	TRBJ2-1	TGCGCCAGCAGTGACAGACTAGCGGGGGCCAATGAGCAGTTCTTC	CASSDRLAGANEQFF
NA	NA	TRBV19	TRBJ2-7	TGTGCCAGTAGTATAGGCGGCTACGTATACGAGCAGTACTTC	CASSIGGYVYEQYF
few	TRBD2	TRBV6-6	TRBJ2-1	TGTGCCAGCAGTTCCCTTAGCGGGAGGGCGGTGGCCGAGCAGTTCTTC	CASSSLSGRAVAEQFF
NA	NA	TRBV5-1	TRBJ1-3	TGCGCCAGCAGCTTGGGCCAGGCGCTCTCTGGAAACACCATATATTTT	CASSLGQALSGNTIYF
NA	TRBD2	TRBV28	TRBJ2-3	TGTGCCAGCAGCTACGGACTAGCGGGAGGGCCCGGCACAGATACGCAGTATTTT	CASSYGLAGGPGTDTQYF
NA	NA	TRBV5-6	TRBJ2-2	TGTGCCAGCAGCAGTCTAGAAGCCGGGGAGCTGTTTTTT	CASSSLEAGELFF
NA	TRBD1	TRBV28	TRBJ1-1	TGTGCCAGCAGTTACCGGACAGGGAAAAACACTGAAGCTTTCTTT	CASSYRTGKNTEAFF
NA	NA	TRBV6-5	TRBJ2-5	TGTGCCAGCGATGAAGACAGTGAAAGAGAGACCCAGTACTTC	CASDEDSERETQYF
NA	NA	TRBV14	TRBJ1-2	TGTGCCAGCAGCCAAGATCGCGGTGCCACTTTAACAAACTATGGCTACACCTTC	CASSQDRGATLTNYGYTF
NA	TRBD1	TRBV15	TRBJ1-4	TGTGCCACCAGCGGCGGGACAGGGGGCGGGGGTGAAAAACTGTTTTTT	CATSGGTGGGGEKLFF
NA	NA	TRBV5-1	TRBJ2-4	TGCGCCAGCAGCTTGGAGGGTTGGGGGGGCCAGTCCAAAAACATTCAGTACTTC	CASSLEGWGGQSKNIQYF
NA	NA	TRBV6-1	TRBJ1-1	TGTGCCAGCAGTGAAGCTCTAGTCTCTGAAGCTTTCTTT	CASSEALVSEAFF
NA	TRBD2	TRBV7-6	TRBJ2-2	TGTGCCAGCAGCGAGCGGGAATCAGGGGAGCTGTTTTTT	CASSERESGELFF
once	TRBD2	TRBV30	TRBJ2-7	TGTGCCTGGAGGGAACTAGCGGAGAAAGCCTACGAGCAGTACTTC	CAWRELAEKAYEQYF
few	NA	TRBV6-5	TRBJ1-4	TGTGCCAGCAGTCCAAATTGGGCTTGGGAAAAACTGTTTTTT	CASSPNWAWEKLFF
NA	NA	TRBV25-1	TRBJ2-6	TGTGCCAGCAGTGATGGGGCCAATGGGGCCAACGTCCTGACTTTC	CASSDGANGANVLTF
NA	NA	TRBV5-1	TRBJ2-5	TGCGCCTCCACGGGTGGACAAGAGACCCAGTACTTC	CASTGGQETQYF
NA	TRBD2	TRBV11-2	TRBJ2-1	TGTGCCAGCAGCGAAGGACTAGCGGGAGGTTCCTACAATGAGCAGTTCTTC	CASSEGLAGGSYNEQFF
NA	TRBD2	TRBV15	TRBJ2-3	TGTGCCACCAGCAGAGATCGACTAGCGGGAGGAGGGGCAGATACGCAGTATTTT	CATSRDRLAGGGADTQYF
NA	TRBD1	TRBV9	TRBJ1-6	TGTGCCAGCAGCGTAGGGGGACAGAGCTCCTATAATTCACCCCCCCACTTT	CASSVGGQSSYNSPPHF
few	NA	TRBV28	TRBJ1-2	TGTGCCAGCAGTTTTGAACTGGAGGCTTTTGGGGGCTACACCTTC	CASSFELEAFGGYTF
few	TRBD1	TRBV7-2	TRBJ1-2	TGTGCCAGCAGCCTAGGGACAGGGCTGAACTATGGCTACACCTTC	CASSLGTGLNYGYTF
NA	NA	TRBV7-9	TRBJ2-7	TGTGCCAGCAGCCAGGGGGCGGGAGTGGGCTACGAGCAGTACTTC	CASSQGAGVGYEQYF